Detailed here is one T cell receptor (beta chain). Its matching antigen is unknown. Generated by immunoSEQ multiplex PCR, the TCRdb table keeps only in-frame clones and is missing some. The sample includes approximately 65,000 clones, roughly 95% of them seen just once. These data originate in a study of cytomegalovirus exposure and HLA in healthy donors. As for the study in general: Later, an analysis reported that the roughly 120 validation repertoires had used the same platform as the 500 to 750 first-cohort repertoires.

Findings and limits, study-wide: According to the study, around 180 TCR beta chains were cytomegalovirus-associated.

V was pared by 4 bases and J by 7 bases, with 8 bases between. This CDR3 region has 11 residues. Germline V gene data show CDR1 as MNHEY and CDR2 as SVGAGI. The chain joins TRBV6-5 to TRBJ2-7; the D gene is possibly TRBD2 (6 bases). Sequencing input: PBMCs. The source of this sequence is a woman between 18 and 29 years old in good health and CMV-seropositive. The CDR3 loop is CASSSAGEQYF. CDR3 DNA sequence: TGTGCCAGCAGTTCCGCGGGGGAGCAGTACTTC.